The 8 T cell receptor beta chains presented below share a single source sample, sequenced in a study of T cells after yellow fever vaccination. TCRdb reprocessed the 5' RACE reads with MiXCR, giving one entry per CDR3 protein. The sample lists some 350,000 distinct CDR3 sequences; around a tenth were seen once. Here the sequenced sample was PBMCs, taken on the day of the first yellow fever vaccination. The receptor set was obtained from a man in his late teens or twenties who received the YFV17D yellow fever vaccine.

This clonotype was seen a handful of times. The rearrangement links TRBV24-1 to TRBJ2-5; D gene unclear. The germline V gene has CDR1 KGHDR and CDR2 SFDVKD. The V end was cut by 6 bases, the J end by 0 bases, with 4 bases between. The CDR3 consists of 12 residues. The CDR3 region is CATSMYQETQYF. CDR3 coding DNA: TGTGCCACCAGTATGTACCAAGAGACCCAGTACTTC.

This clonotype came up a few times. The rearrangement uses TRBV29-1 and TRBJ1-2; 9 bases line up with TRBD1. The V gene end was trimmed by 4 bases and the J gene end by 0 bases; junction bases not matched to a gene: 6. This CDR3 comprises 15 residues. Germline V gene data show CDR1 as SQVTM and CDR2 as ANQGSEA. The DNA of the CDR3 is TGCAGCGTTGCTTGGGACAGGGATTCTAACTATGGCTACACCTTC. It specifies CSVAWDRDSNYGYTF.

A few counts support this clonotype. This chain connects TRBV27 to TRBJ2-1; D gene unclear. The germline V and J ends were trimmed by 4 bases and 8 bases, with 9 bases remaining between them. CDR1 is MNHEY, CDR2 SMNVEV, per germline (reference sequence). CDR3 length equals 12 residues. CDR3 bases: TGTGCCAGCAGTTCCGAGCGCGATGAGCAGTTCTTC. Encoded protein: CASSSERDEQFF.

This clonotype was seen a handful of times. The chain is built from TRBV12-3 or TRBV12-4 and TRBJ2-1, with 7 nucleotides matching TRBD1. After removal of 2 bases from V and 1 base from J, the junction contained 2 bases not matched to a gene. The CDR3 extends over 15 amino acids. The CDR3 nucleotides read TGTGCCAGCAGTTTACAGGGACAGTCCTACAATGAGCAGTTCTTC. Its translation is CASSLQGQSYNEQFF.

The chain joins TRBV5-1 to TRBJ1-6, with TRBD1 matching over 10 bases. The length of the CDR3 is 18 residues. The V segment lost 0 bases and the J segment 1 base; nucleotides outside the gene matches: 4. Germline CDR1 and CDR2: SGHRS and YFSETQ. The CDR3 coding sequence is TGCGCCAGCAGCTTGGAGGGACAGGGGACTTCCTATAATTCACCCCTCCACTTT. Translating gives CASSLEGQGTSYNSPLHF. Based on the CDR3 plus reference TRBV5-1 and TRBJ1-6, the full variable domain is KAGVTQTPRYLIKTRGQQVTLSCSPISGHRSVSWYQQTPGQGLQFLFEYFSETQRNKGNFPGRFSGRQFSNSRSEMNVSTLELGDSALYLCASSLEGQGTSYNSPLHFGNGTRLTVT.

The chain has TRBV29-1 and TRBJ2-5; D assignment may be TRBD1 or TRBD2 (6 bases each). V lost 7 bases, J lost 5 bases, and 20 bases lay in between. There are 14 residues in the CDR3. Germline-derived CDR1 and CDR2 are SQVTM and ANQGSEA. The CDR3, as DNA: TGCAGCGCCGCTACGGGGGCGCCGGGGGAGACCCAGTACTTC. Translated, it gives CSAATGAPGETQYF.

This sequence joins TRBV27 and TRBJ2-2; 7 nucleotides align to TRBD1. Germline V lookup: CDR1 MNHEY, CDR2 SMNVEV (reference sequence). The CDR3 length is 13 residues. The J segment lost 6 bases and the V segment lost 7 bases, leaving 5 bases of the junction unmatched. The CDR3 loop reads CASTMRGPGELFF. The CDR3 DNA sequence: TGTGCCAGCACCATGAGGGGGCCCGGGGAGCTGTTTTTT.

This chain uses TRBV5-4 with TRBJ2-2; D is possibly TRBD1 (5 bases). V was cut by 5 bases and J by 2 bases, with 13 bases left in between. The CDR3 extends over 15 amino acids. Germline values: CDR1 SGHNT, CDR2 YYREEE (reference sequence). CDR3 amino acids: CASRPSTVNTGELFF. The CDR3 region has the DNA TGTGCCAGCAGACCATCGACAGTAAACACCGGGGAGCTGTTTTTT.